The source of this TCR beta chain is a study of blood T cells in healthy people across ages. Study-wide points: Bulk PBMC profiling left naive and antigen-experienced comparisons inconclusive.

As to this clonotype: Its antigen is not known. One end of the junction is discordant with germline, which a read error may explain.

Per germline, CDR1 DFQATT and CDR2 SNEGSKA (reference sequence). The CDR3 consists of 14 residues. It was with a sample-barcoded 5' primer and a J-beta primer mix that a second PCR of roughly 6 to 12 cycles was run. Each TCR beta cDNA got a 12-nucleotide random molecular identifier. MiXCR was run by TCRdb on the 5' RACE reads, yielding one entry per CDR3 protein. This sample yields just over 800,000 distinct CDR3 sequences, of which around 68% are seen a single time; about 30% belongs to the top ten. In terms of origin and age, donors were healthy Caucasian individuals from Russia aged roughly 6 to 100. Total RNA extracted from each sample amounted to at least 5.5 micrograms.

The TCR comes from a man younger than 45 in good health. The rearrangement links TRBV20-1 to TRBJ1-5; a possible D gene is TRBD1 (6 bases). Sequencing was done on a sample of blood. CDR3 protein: CSAGEGGSNQPQHF. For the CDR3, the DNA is TGCAGTGCTGGAGAAGGGGGGAGCAATCAGCCCCAGCATTTT.